Listed below are T cell receptor beta chains from one sample, sequenced in a study of blood T cell repertoires in COVID-19. Measured with immunoSEQ multiplex PCR; TCRdb has only the in-frame clones, and not every one. Among roughly 220,000 clones listed, around 81% were seen once. Sequencing input: peripheral blood. These receptors came from an elderly woman with COVID-19, enrolled during active disease. The CDR3 runs from the conserved cysteine through the conserved F or W. The D gene is left open where the match is weak. Some rows have no size entry. The others give once, few or many, or a class for an expanded clone.

>14|TRBJ1-2|NA|TRBV5-4|NA
TGTGCCAGCAGCCCGACGGGCGGGAGTGGTGGCTACACCTTC
CASSPTGGSGGYTF
>13|TRBJ2-7|NA|TRBV7-2|NA
TGTGCCAGCACAAGTCCGGGCTCCTACGAGCAGTACTTC
CASTSPGSYEQYF
>16|TRBJ1-4|NA|TRBV18|TRBD1
TGTGCCAGCTCACCCGATTGGACAGGGGGCAGTGAAAAACTGTTTTTT
CASSPDWTGGSEKLFF
>16|TRBJ2-5|NA|TRBV6-2/TRBV6-3|TRBD2
TGTGCCAGCAGTTACTTGCAGGGAGCGGGAAAAGAGACCCAGTACTTC
CASSYLQGAGKETQYF
>14|TRBJ1-2|NA|TRBV3-1/TRBV3-2|NA
TGTGCCAGCAGCCAGCTATCAGGGTTTCAAGGCTACACCTTC
CASSQLSGFQGYTF
>15|TRBJ1-5|NA|TRBV18|NA
TGTGCCAGCTCAGAAAGAGCTGGGGGAGGTCAGCCCCAGCATTTT
CASSERAGGGQPQHF
>14|TRBJ2-7|NA|TRBV18|TRBD1
TGTGCCAGCTCACAGACAGGGTTTGGGTACGAGCAGTACTTC
CASSQTGFGYEQYF
>11|TRBJ1-1|NA|TRBV20-1|NA
TGCAGTGCTAGCCCCTACACTGAAGCTTTCTTT
CSASPYTEAFF
>15|TRBJ2-1|once|TRBV10-2|NA
TGCGCCAGCAGTGAAGGGGGGGTCGGATCCAATGAGCAGTTCTTC
CASSEGGVGSNEQFF
>14|TRBJ2-2|once|TRBV29-1|NA
TGCAGCGTTGAGGGTTATGCTAGAACCGGGGAGCTGTTTTTT
CSVEGYARTGELFF
>16|TRBJ2-1|NA|TRBV5-6|TRBD2
TGTGCCAGCAGCTTGATCCCCGCGGGAGTAAGCAATGAGCAGTTCTTC
CASSLIPAGVSNEQFF
>16|TRBJ1-1|once|TRBV19|NA
TGTGCCAGTAGTACCAGACAGGTTTTCATGAACACTGAAGCTTTCTTT
CASSTRQVFMNTEAFF
>17|TRBJ2-3|few|TRBV11-2|NA
TGTGCCAGCAGCTTAGTCTATCCTCCGACAGGCACAGATACGCAGTATTTT
CASSLVYPPTGTDTQYF
>17|TRBJ1-6|NA|TRBV11-2|NA
TGTGCCAGCAGCCCCCTTAGGGGTAGCTCCTATAATTCACCCCTCCACTTT
CASSPLRGSSYNSPLHF
>16|TRBJ1-4|NA|TRBV19|TRBD1
TGTGCCAGTAAGGGGACAGATACCTCAACTAATGAAAAACTGTTTTTT
CASKGTDTSTNEKLFF
>13|TRBJ2-2|NA|TRBV14|NA
TGTGCCAGCAGCTCACAGGGTACCGGGGAGCTGTTTTTT
CASSSQGTGELFF
>13|TRBJ2-7|NA|TRBV11-3|NA
TGTGCCAGCAGCCCCAACAAGGGGAATGAGCAGTACTTC
CASSPNKGNEQYF
>14|TRBJ2-1|NA|TRBV2|TRBD2
TGTGCCAGCAGGGCTAGCGGGGGGTGGAATGAGCAGTTCTTC
CASRASGGWNEQFF
>17|TRBJ1-3|NA|TRBV30|NA
TGTGCCTGGGGGATCAGCGGGGGTTTTTCCTCTGGAAACACCATATATTTT
CAWGISGGFSSGNTIYF
>18|TRBJ2-3|few|TRBV5-4|TRBD2
TGTGCCAGCAGCTCAAACGGGAAACTAGCGGGGGGGACAGATACGCAGTATTTT
CASSSNGKLAGGTDTQYF
>15|TRBJ1-3|NA|TRBV7-3|NA
TGTGCCAGCAGCTTAGTAGCCCCAGCAGGGAACACCATATATTTT
CASSLVAPAGNTIYF
>14|TRBJ1-6|NA|TRBV5-1|NA
TGCGCCAGCAGCTTGGAACAGGTTGAGTCACCCCTCCACTTT
CASSLEQVESPLHF
>18|TRBJ2-3|NA|TRBV19|TRBD2
TGTGCCAGTAGTCCCACGGGACCAGCGGGGGGGCTGGTAGATACGCAGTATTTT
CASSPTGPAGGLVDTQYF
>11|TRBJ2-7|NA|TRBV28|NA
TGTGCCAGCAGTTTCAGGGACGAGCAGTACTTC
CASSFRDEQYF
>15|TRBJ2-7|NA|TRBV20-1|TRBD2
TGCAGTGCTAGTCGACTAGCGGTACCCCCCTACGAGCAGTACTTC
CSASRLAVPPYEQYF
>15|TRBJ1-4|NA|TRBV27|TRBD1
TGTGCCAGCAGTTTCTCAGGGGGCCGTATTGAAAAACTGTTTTTT
CASSFSGGRIEKLFF
>13|TRBJ1-1|NA|TRBV30|TRBD1
TGTGCCTGTGACCGACAGGGCGACACTGAAGCTTTCTTT
CACDRQGDTEAFF
>14|TRBJ1-5|NA|TRBV28|NA
TGTGCCAGTAAAGTCGGTTCCTCCAATCAGCCCCAGCATTTT
CASKVGSSNQPQHF
>16|TRBJ2-2|NA|TRBV6-5|NA
TGTGCCAGCAGTTACTCGGCAGGGGAATTCGCCGGGGAGCTGTTTTTT
CASSYSAGEFAGELFF
>14|TRBJ2-5|NA|TRBV5-1|TRBD2
TGCGCCAGCAGCGAAGCGGGGGGCGGGGAGACCCAGTACTTC
CASSEAGGGETQYF
>16|TRBJ2-3|NA|TRBV27|TRBD2
TGTGCCAGCAGTTTATCCGGGACTAGCGGCACAGATACGCAGTATTTT
CASSLSGTSGTDTQYF
>14|TRBJ1-1|NA|TRBV6-6|NA
TGTGCCAGCAGGCAAGGACAGAGAGACACTGAAGCTTTCTTT
CASRQGQRDTEAFF